The entry below gives a single T cell receptor (beta chain) sequence along with its context. Antigen unknown. 60 Vbeta and 13 Jbeta primers were used in PCR. Libraries were prepared by immunoSEQ multiplex PCR; TCRdb keeps only in-frame clonotypes and omits some of them. Among 140,000 or so clones listed, 80% to 90% were seen once. The data originate from a study of cytomegalovirus exposure and HLA in healthy donors. Across the whole study: Assignment to the Caucasian-associated ancestry cluster applied to 75% to 85% of the approximately 370 genotyped donors. Points from the study as a whole: In a later analysis, most CMV-associated TCR beta chains appeared HLA-restricted.

The ends were cut back, 0 bases at V and 1 base at J, with 16 bases in the middle. Per the germline V gene, CDR1 is LGHNA and CDR2 is YSLEER. The length of the CDR3 is 17 residues. The sequencing sample was made of PBMCs. The source is a boy aged 2 to 10 in good health and CMV-seronegative. V usage is TRBV4-3 and J usage is TRBJ2-7, with D unresolved. This CDR3 reads CASSQDYYDSSSYEQYF. DNA for the CDR3: TGCGCCAGCAGCCAAGATTATTACGACTCCTCATCCTACGAGCAGTACTTC.